The sequence of this T cell receptor (beta chain) was determined in a study of blood T cell repertoires in COVID-19. Germline V gives CDR1 ENHRY, CDR2 SYGVKD. This CDR3 has 13 amino acids. J lost 7 bases, V lost 10 bases, and 10 bases had no gene match. Generated by immunoSEQ multiplex PCR, the TCRdb table keeps only in-frame clones and is missing some. The repertoire holds around 130,000 clones, with more than 70% as singletons. The V gene is TRBV10-3, the J gene TRBJ1-2; TRBD1 matches 9 bases. This TCR was sampled from a man aged 60 to 69 with acute or convalescent COVID-19. Sequenced input: peripheral blood. The CDR3 loop is CATRDREGVGYTF. The CDR3 DNA sequence: TGTGCCACCCGGGACAGGGAGGGTGTTGGCTACACCTTC.